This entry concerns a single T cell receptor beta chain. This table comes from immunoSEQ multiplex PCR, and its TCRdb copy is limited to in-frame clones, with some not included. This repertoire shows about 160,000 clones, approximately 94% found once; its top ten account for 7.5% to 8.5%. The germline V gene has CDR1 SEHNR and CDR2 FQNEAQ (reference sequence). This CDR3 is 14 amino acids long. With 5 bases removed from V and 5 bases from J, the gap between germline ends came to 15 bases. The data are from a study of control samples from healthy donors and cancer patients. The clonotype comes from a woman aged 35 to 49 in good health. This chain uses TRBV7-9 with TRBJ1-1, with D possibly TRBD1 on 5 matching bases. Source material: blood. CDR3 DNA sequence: TGTGCCAGCAGCCCTCGCGCGGGGGAAACTGAAGCTTTCTTT. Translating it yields CASSPRAGETEAFF.